A selection of T cell receptor beta chains follows, all from one sample in a study of blood T cell repertoires in COVID-19. Assay used: immunoSEQ multiplex PCR; TCRdb lists only in-frame clones, some missing. Among 150,000 or so clones, about 83% were seen once, and the ten largest hold under 15%. The sequencing input was peripheral blood. These receptors all come from a man in his 70s who had recovered from COVID-19. Both conserved end residues are part of each CDR3. D genes are given only for firm matches. Rows give clone size only sometimes, using once, few, many, or a class for an expanded clone.

TRBV6-6,TRBJ2-5,TRBD1,NA,TGTGCCAGCAGTTACAAGAACAGGGGGCAAGAGACCCAGTACTTC,CASSYKNRGQETQYF
TRBV20-1,TRBJ2-3,NA,once,TGCAGTGCTGAGGACTCTGATACGCAGTATTTT,CSAEDSDTQYF
TRBV5-5,TRBJ2-7,TRBD1,NA,TGTGCCAGCAGCTTGGAGGCAGGGGGTAACTACGAGCAGTACTTC,CASSLEAGGNYEQYF
TRBV15,TRBJ2-7,TRBD1,NA,TGTGCCACCAGCAGCCGACCGGGACAGGGGACCTACGAGCAGTACTTC,CATSSRPGQGTYEQYF
TRBV5-1,TRBJ2-3,TRBD2,NA,TGCGCCAGCAGCCCCTCGGGGACTAGCCTTCTAGGTACGCAGTATTTT,CASSPSGTSLLGTQYF
TRBV6-5,TRBJ2-3,TRBD2,NA,TGTGCCAGCAGTTACGTAGCTAGCGGGCCAGATACGCAGTATTTT,CASSYVASGPDTQYF
TRBV7-8,TRBJ1-5,TRBD1,NA,TGTGCCAGCAGCAGGGACAGGGATCAGCCCCAGCATTTT,CASSRDRDQPQHF
TRBV10-3,TRBJ1-2,NA,NA,TGTGCCATCAGTGAGCGGGACTCTGGAGAGAGGGGCTACACCTTC,CAISERDSGERGYTF
TRBV6-6,TRBJ1-2,NA,NA,TGTGCCAGCAGTCCCGGGGAGGTTGGCTACACCTTC,CASSPGEVGYTF
TRBV28,TRBJ2-3,TRBD1,once,TGTGCCAGCACCAGGGGGCTGAGCACAGATACGCAGTATTTT,CASTRGLSTDTQYF
TRBV2,TRBJ2-7,TRBD2,NA,TGTGCCACCAGTTACACTAGCGGGAGACAGTACTTC,CATSYTSGRQYF
TRBV10-2,TRBJ2-7,TRBD2,NA,TGCGCCAGCAGTGGGACTAGCGTTTACGAGCAGTACTTC,CASSGTSVYEQYF
TRBV6-4,TRBJ2-1,TRBD1,NA,TGTGCCAGCAGTTCACAGGGGGCAGGGGAGCAGTTCTTC,CASSSQGAGEQFF
TRBV6-4,TRBJ2-5,TRBD2,NA,TGTGCCAGCAATCCTAGCGGGAGGTACCAAGAGACCCAGTACTTC,CASNPSGRYQETQYF
TRBV9,TRBJ1-1,NA,NA,TGTGCCAGCAGCGTTCAAGTACAGATGAACACTGAAGCTTTCTTT,CASSVQVQMNTEAFF
TRBV19,TRBJ1-1,NA,NA,TGTGCCAGTAGTCCAAGAGTCGGGGGAGGAGACACTGAAGCTTTCTTT,CASSPRVGGGDTEAFF
TRBV6-5,TRBJ2-1,TRBD2,NA,TGTGCCAGCAGTTACTCCGGGACTAGCACGGTCGCTGAGCAGTTCTTC,CASSYSGTSTVAEQFF
TRBV9,TRBJ2-1,NA,NA,TGTGCCAGCAGCGCGTACCCAGGGGTCTACAATGAGCAGTTCTTC,CASSAYPGVYNEQFF
TRBV12-3/TRBV12-4,TRBJ2-7,NA,NA,TGTGCCAGCCTGAGCTCCTACGAGCAGTACTTC,CASLSSYEQYF
TRBV28,TRBJ2-2,TRBD2,once,TGTGCCAGCTTACGGCCGGGGGGAAACACCGGGGAGCTGTTTTTT,CASLRPGGNTGELFF
TRBV20-1,TRBJ2-3,TRBD2,NA,TGCAGTGCTAGTGCCTCTAGCGGGTCTAACACAGATACGCAGTATTTT,CSASASSGSNTDTQYF
TRBV6-5,TRBJ2-4,NA,NA,TGTGCCAGCAGTTACGGGGACACCAAAAACATTCAGTACTTC,CASSYGDTKNIQYF
TRBV5-5,TRBJ2-7,NA,NA,TGTGCCAGCAGCCGACAACGGGACTACGAGCAGTACTTC,CASSRQRDYEQYF
TRBV19,TRBJ2-6,NA,few,TGTGCCAGTAGTACCTGGGGGGAGGCTGGGGCCAACGTCCTGACTTTC,CASSTWGEAGANVLTF